This TCR beta chain was sequenced in a study of tumor-infiltrating lymphocytes in primary liver carcinoma. With 500 to 650 ng total RNA as template and a constant-region primer, TCR beta cDNA was made. Three rounds of nested multiplex PCR with slightly modified ARM-PCR produced TCR beta libraries. The first two PCR rounds used TRBV1-TRBV30 forward primers with a C-beta reverse primer, roughly 11 cycles each. From the multiplex PCR reads, TCRdb called clonotypes with MiXCR, one entry per CDR3 protein. The sample includes about 330,000 distinct CDR3 sequences, 65% seen only once; the top ten take roughly 6%. This clonotype turned up a few times. The CDR3 spans 16 residues. CDR1 and CDR2 (germline): PRHDT, FYEKMQ (reference sequence). The ends were cut back, 0 bases at V and 2 bases at J, with 12 bases in the middle. Alongside blood RNA obtained from unsorted whole blood, germline DNA was also extracted. Prior to surgery, about 4 milliliters of peripheral blood were drawn.

The receptor comes from a man between 35 and 55 years old with primary liver carcinoma and hepatitis B virus infection. The gene calls are TRBV13 and TRBJ2-3, with D possibly TRBD1 on 5 matching bases. The specimen sequenced was peripheral blood. The CDR3 nucleotides are TGTGCCAGCAGCTTAGGAGGGGTCTTGTACACAGATACGCAGTATTTT. Amino acid sequence: CASSLGGVLYTDTQYF.